This TCR beta chain was obtained from a study of long-term antiretroviral therapy in people with HIV. Whole-study context: It was about a decade after the earliest samples that the 2015 immediate-ART recommendation appeared. Regarding the study as a whole: Those clones which expanded before ART made up the dominant part of the repertoire at all time points. Information on adherence to ART, viral resistance or therapy changes was unavailable. The study found that diversity rose after ART but stayed below transplant donor controls.

The assay, immunoSEQ v3.0, was run at survey level. The protocol was immunoSEQ multiplex PCR, while the TCRdb copy is restricted to in-frame clones and leaves out a portion. This table has about 30,000 clones, about nine tenths appearing once. With regard to this clone: Its specificity is unknown.

This TCR was sampled from a man between 50 and 59 years old with HIV. Material: unsorted PBMCs, obtained 3.2 years before starting antiretroviral therapy.

The DNA of the CDR3 is TGTGCCAGCAGCTTAGCGTCCGGGAACACTGAAGCTTTCTTT. Translating it yields CASSLASGNTEAFF. The J gene is TRBJ1-1, the V gene TRBV7-2, with D hard to call. V lost 0 bases to trimming and J lost 1 base, with 6 bases between them. CDR1 SGHTA and CDR2 FQGNSA come from the germline V gene. This CDR3 contains 14 residues.